These 19 T cell receptor beta chains share one sample of origin, sequenced in a study of low-dose radiotherapy and immunotherapy resistance in tumors. The time point denotes: after trial treatment. Regarding treatment: LDRT plus nivolumab, ipilimumab, low-dose cyclophosphamide and aspirin (RACIN trial). TRAV- and TRBV-specific primers were used for first-strand cDNA, which covered alpha and beta chains. Amplification of TCRs used a constant-region primer and V-primer adapter for roughly 22 PCR cycles. TCRdb re-derived calls from the reads in MiXCR, one entry per CDR3 protein. The repertoire holds under 75,000 distinct CDR3 sequences, with about 23% as singletons. Material: PBMCs, obtained after low-dose radiotherapy plus immunotherapy. All receptors derive from a male donor with prostate cancer.

This clonotype was counted only a few times. A read error likely explains this, since a far larger clone differs by one base. The chain carries TRBV9 and TRBJ2-1; tentative D call: TRBD1 (5 bases). V lost 3 bases to trimming and J lost 13 bases, with 23 bases between them. The germline gives CDR1 SGDLS, CDR2 YYNGEE. The CDR3 loop spans 15 amino acids. The CDR3 protein is CASSEVPSGQETQFF. DNA for the CDR3: TGTGCCAGCAGCGAGGTACCGTCCGGACAAGAGACCCAGTTCTTC.

This clonotype was detected only a few times. This chain joins TRBV5-8 and TRBJ2-1, with 11 bases that match TRBD1. The CDR3 is 15 residues long. V trimming: 6 bases; J trimming: 4 bases; junction bases outside the gene matches: 6. Germline loops: CDR1 SGHTS, CDR2 YDEGEE. The CDR3 coding sequence is TGTGCCAGCACACGAGGACAGGGGGCGTACAATGAGCAGTTCTTC. It yields the protein CASTRGQGAYNEQFF.

This clonotype occurred many times. The chain combines TRBV14 with TRBJ2-5; no definite D call. The germline V gene encodes CDR1 SGHDN and CDR2 FVKESK. The CDR3 sequence is 13 residues long. Trimming took 1 base from V and 5 from J, leaving 8 bases between them. CDR3 sequence reads: CASSQGARETQYF. The CDR3 nucleotides read TGTGCCAGCAGCCAAGGGGCCAGGGAGACCCAGTACTTC.

Worth noting for this clonotype: A far larger clone is only one base removed, so a read error is likely. This chain joins TRBV4-1 and TRBJ2-1, with no clear D. There are 13 residues in the CDR3. The V gene's germline CDR1 is MGHRA and CDR2 YSYEKL. V lost 1 base, J lost 10 bases, and 11 bases lay in between. The CDR3 coding sequence is TGCGCCAGCAGCCAAGTAACAGATTACGAGCAGTTCTTC. Its protein product is CASSQVTDYEQFF.

This clonotype was recorded at least ten times. V and J are TRBV20-1 and TRBJ2-5, with D hard to call. There are 11 residues in the CDR3. Trimming took 6 bases from V and 0 from J, leaving 5 bases between them. The germline V gene has CDR1 DFQATT and CDR2 SNEGSKA (reference sequence). CDR3 region: CSATYQETQYF. In DNA form, the CDR3 reads TGCAGTGCAACGTACCAAGAGACCCAGTACTTC.

Many counts were recorded for this clonotype. The chain combines TRBV20-1 with TRBJ2-3, with TRBD2 as a possible D gene (6 bases). This CDR3 contains 12 residues. V gave up 5 bases and J gave up 5 bases, with 11 bases separating them. The germline CDR1 and CDR2 sequences are DFQATT and SNEGSKA (reference sequence). The CDR3 coding sequence is TGCAGTGCTCGCGGAGGGGTAGATACGCAGTATTTT. Encoded protein: CSARGGVDTQYF.

This clonotype was counted many times. The V gene is TRBV20-1, the J gene TRBJ2-7; D remains ambiguous. V lost 6 bases and J lost 5, with 17 bases in between. Germline CDR1 is DFQATT and CDR2 is SNEGSKA (reference sequence). This CDR3 contains 13 residues. CDR3 in DNA: TGCAGTGCACTCGACTTAGGATCCAACGAGCAGTACTTC. This encodes CSALDLGSNEQYF.

Ten or more counts support this clonotype. The chain links TRBV29-1 to TRBJ1-4; 8 bases line up with TRBD1. The CDR3 is 14 residues long. In germline, CDR1 is SQVTM, CDR2 ANQGSEA. Trimming cost V 1 base and J 3 bases; bases outside gene matches: 1. CDR3 protein: CSVEGTGPNEKLFF. In DNA, the CDR3 is TGCAGCGTTGAAGGGACAGGGCCTAATGAAAAACTGTTTTTT.

Many counts were recorded for this clonotype. The chain is built from TRBV29-1 and TRBJ2-7, with no clear D. The CDR3 length is 12 residues. The V gene lost 4 bases and the J gene lost 0 bases, with 7 bases spanning the gap. CDR1 and CDR2 (germline): SQVTM, ANQGSEA. This CDR3 reads CSVVTNSYEQYF. The CDR3 DNA sequence: TGCAGCGTTGTCACTAACTCCTACGAGCAGTACTTC.

V usage is TRBV30 and J usage is TRBJ2-6; D gene ambiguous. This CDR3 comprises 13 residues. CDR1 is GTSNPN and CDR2 is SVGIG in the germline V gene (reference sequence). The CDR3 loop is CARTVSGANVLTF. DNA for the CDR3: TGTGCTCGTACCGTCTCTGGGGCCAACGTCCTGACTTTC.

The sample holds many counts of this clonotype. The chain joins TRBV18 to TRBJ2-5, with D maybe TRBD1 (6 bases). Trimming pared 4 bases from V and 2 bases from J, leaving 11 bases between. Germline V lookup: CDR1 KGHSH, CDR2 LQKENI. CDR3 size: 14 residues. CDR3 protein: CASSQRTEQETQYF. For the CDR3, the DNA is TGTGCCAGCTCACAGAGGACAGAACAAGAGACCCAGTACTTC.

This clonotype was seen ten or more times. The V call is TRBV3-1, the J call TRBJ2-5, with a tentative D call TRBD2 (6 bases). The V end was cut by 2 bases, the J end by 5 bases, with 12 bases between. Germline values: CDR1 LGHDT, CDR2 YNNKEL (reference sequence). This CDR3 spans 14 amino acids. The CDR3, as DNA: TGTGCCAGCAGCCAATTCACTAGCCCCGAGACCCAGTACTTC. This sequence encodes CASSQFTSPETQYF.

Regarding this clonotype: This likely reflects a read error, since a far larger clone is one base away. CDR3 sequence: CASSQAASGGETYEQFF. DNA of the CDR3: TGTGCCAGCAGCCAAGCGGCTAGCGGGGGTGAAACCTACGAGCAGTTCTTC. This chain uses TRBV3-1 with TRBJ2-1, with 10 positions matching TRBD2. The trim removed 1 base at V and 10 bases at J, leaving 13 bases unmatched. CDR1 is LGHDT and CDR2 is YNNKEL in the germline V gene (reference sequence). The length of the CDR3 is 17 residues.

A remark on this clonotype: A much larger clone differs from this one at a single base, so this may be a read error. The CDR3 spells CASSQDLRQEHFF. CDR3 nucleotides: TGCGCCAGCAGCCAAGACTTACGGCAGGAGCATTTCTTC. The V gene is TRBV4-3, the J gene TRBJ2-1, with D unclear. The CDR3 spans 13 residues. Germline lookup yields CDR1 LGHNA and CDR2 YSLEER.

This clonotype was counted many times. The gene calls are TRBV28 and TRBJ2-3; 8 bases line up with TRBD2. This CDR3 is 14 amino acids long. V lost 8 bases, J lost 0 bases, and 4 bases stayed unmatched. Germline V CDR1 and CDR2: MDHEN, SYDVKM. The CDR3 bases are TGTGCCAGCCTCTTAGCGGGGAGCACAGATACGCAGTATTTT. Amino acids: CASLLAGSTDTQYF.

In its sample, this clonotype was seen many times. The chain has TRBV7-2 and TRBJ2-7; D not resolved. The germline V gene encodes CDR1 SGHTA and CDR2 FQGNSA. V was clipped by 5 bases and J by 2 bases, with 10 bases between them. The CDR3 is 13 residues long. CDR3: CASSQEPTYEQYF. CDR3 sequence (DNA): TGTGCCAGCAGCCAGGAGCCTACCTACGAGCAGTACTTC.

This clonotype has ten or more counts. The genes are TRBV11-2 and TRBJ2-5, with 7 bases matching TRBD2. The CDR3 spans 15 residues. J gave up 1 base and V 8 bases, and 10 bases lay outside the gene matches. The germline gives CDR1 SGHAT, CDR2 FQNNGV. The CDR3 region has the DNA TGTGCCAGCTGTCGGGAGGTGGGCTGCCAAGAGACCCAGTACTTC. This encodes CASCREVGCQETQYF.

In this sample, this clonotype turned up many times. The chain is built from TRBV3-1 and TRBJ2-1; D may be TRBD2 (6 bases). The ends were cut back, 4 bases at V and 3 bases at J, with 10 bases in the middle. Germline CDR1 reads LGHDT; CDR2 reads YNNKEL (reference sequence). The CDR3 has 14 residues. The CDR3 loop is CASSLGDFYNEQFF. The CDR3 DNA sequence: TGTGCCAGCAGCCTTGGGGACTTCTACAATGAGCAGTTCTTC.

This clonotype was counted ten times or more. The J gene is TRBJ2-7, the V gene TRBV29-1; D gene uncertain. This CDR3 contains 12 residues. V gave up 4 bases and J gave up 5 bases, with 12 bases separating them. Germline V gene sequence: CDR1 SQVTM, CDR2 ANQGSEA. Written as DNA, the CDR3 is TGCAGCGTTGTAGCCCGAGGTCACGAGCAGTACTTC. Translating gives CSVVARGHEQYF.